This T cell receptor (beta chain) was recorded in a study of CD8 T cells in ankylosing spondylitis. General study findings and limits: Reportedly, significant enrichment of disease-linked clones occurred in matched ankylosing spondylitis synovial fluid. A subset of motif variants has previously been described in the synovial fluid and blood of reactive arthritis. The disease-linked clones had a CD8+ phenotype and low blood frequencies. What seemed typical of ankylosing spondylitis blood was a TCR beta motif built from roughly eight highly homologous variants.

The CDR3 has 13 residues. Trimming stripped 8 bases from V and 4 bases from J, with 11 bases between. TCRdb redid the calling of the 5' RACE reads with MiXCR, one entry per CDR3 protein. Of roughly 700,000 distinct CDR3 sequences listed, under 20% are singletons. With regard to this clonotype: Its antigen is as yet unknown.

The TCR originated in a male donor with ankylosing spondylitis. The sequencing sample was made of blood, either unsorted or a sorted T cell fraction (not recorded which). The chain links TRBV12-3 or TRBV12-4 to TRBJ2-2, with D possibly TRBD2 on 6 matching bases. The CDR3 here is CASGEAGTGELFF. CDR3 DNA: TGTGCCAGCGGCGAAGCGGGCACCGGGGAGCTGTTTTTT.